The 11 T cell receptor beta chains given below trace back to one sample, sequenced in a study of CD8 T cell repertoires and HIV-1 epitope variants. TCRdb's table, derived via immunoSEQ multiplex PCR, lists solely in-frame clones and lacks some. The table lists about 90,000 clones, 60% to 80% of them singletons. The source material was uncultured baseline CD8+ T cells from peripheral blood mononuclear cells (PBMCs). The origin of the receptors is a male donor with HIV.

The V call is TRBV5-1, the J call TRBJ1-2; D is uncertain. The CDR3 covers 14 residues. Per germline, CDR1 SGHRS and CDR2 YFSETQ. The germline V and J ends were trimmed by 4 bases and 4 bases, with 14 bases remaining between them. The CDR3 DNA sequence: TGCGCCAGCAGCCAGGACCCAACAATCTATGGCTACACCTTC. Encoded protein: CASSQDPTIYGYTF.

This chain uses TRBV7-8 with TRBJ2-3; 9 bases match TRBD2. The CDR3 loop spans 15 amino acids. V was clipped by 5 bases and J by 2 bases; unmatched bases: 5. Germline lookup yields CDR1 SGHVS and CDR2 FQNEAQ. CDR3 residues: CASSRKRGDTDTQYF. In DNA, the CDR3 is TGTGCCAGCAGCAGGAAGCGGGGGGACACAGATACGCAGTATTTT.

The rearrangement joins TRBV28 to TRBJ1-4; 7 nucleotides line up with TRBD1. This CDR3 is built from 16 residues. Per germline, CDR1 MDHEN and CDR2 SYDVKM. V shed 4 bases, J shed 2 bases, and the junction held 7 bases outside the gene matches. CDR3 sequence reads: CASSSMTGSTNEKLFF. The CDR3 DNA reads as TGTGCCAGCAGTTCGATGACAGGGTCGACTAATGAAAAACTGTTTTTT.

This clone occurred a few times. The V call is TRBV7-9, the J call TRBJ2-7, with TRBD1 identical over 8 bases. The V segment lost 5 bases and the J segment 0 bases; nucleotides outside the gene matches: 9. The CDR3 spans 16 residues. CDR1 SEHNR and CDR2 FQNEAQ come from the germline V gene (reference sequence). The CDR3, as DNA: TGTGCCAGCAGCCAGACCCGAACAGGGGGCTCCTACGAGCAGTACTTC. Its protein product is CASSQTRTGGSYEQYF.

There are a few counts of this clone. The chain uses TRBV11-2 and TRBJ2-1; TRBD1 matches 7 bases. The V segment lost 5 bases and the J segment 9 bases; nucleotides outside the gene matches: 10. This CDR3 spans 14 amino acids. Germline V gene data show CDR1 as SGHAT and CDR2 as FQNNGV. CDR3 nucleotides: TGTGCCAGCAGCCTCTGGACAGGATATGGTGAGCAGTTCTTC. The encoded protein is CASSLWTGYGEQFF.

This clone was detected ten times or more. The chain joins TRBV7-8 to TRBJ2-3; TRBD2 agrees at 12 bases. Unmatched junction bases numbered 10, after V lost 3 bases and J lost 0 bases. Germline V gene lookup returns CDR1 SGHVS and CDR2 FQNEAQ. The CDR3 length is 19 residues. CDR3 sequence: CASSFSVTSGRTSTDTQYF. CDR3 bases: TGTGCCAGCAGCTTCAGTGTGACTAGCGGGAGAACTAGCACAGATACGCAGTATTTT.

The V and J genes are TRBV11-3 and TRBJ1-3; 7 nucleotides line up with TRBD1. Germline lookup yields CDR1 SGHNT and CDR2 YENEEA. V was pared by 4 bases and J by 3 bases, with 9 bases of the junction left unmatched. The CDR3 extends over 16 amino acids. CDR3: CASSSHRGTDGNTIYF. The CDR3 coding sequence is TGTGCCAGCAGCTCCCACAGGGGAACAGATGGAAACACCATATATTTT.

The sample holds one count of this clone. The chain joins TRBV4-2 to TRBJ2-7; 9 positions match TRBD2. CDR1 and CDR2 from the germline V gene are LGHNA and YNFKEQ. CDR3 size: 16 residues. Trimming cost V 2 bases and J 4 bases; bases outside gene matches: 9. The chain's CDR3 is CASSQSLAGRTYEQYF. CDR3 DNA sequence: TGTGCCAGCAGCCAATCCCTAGCGGGGCGTACGTACGAGCAGTACTTC.

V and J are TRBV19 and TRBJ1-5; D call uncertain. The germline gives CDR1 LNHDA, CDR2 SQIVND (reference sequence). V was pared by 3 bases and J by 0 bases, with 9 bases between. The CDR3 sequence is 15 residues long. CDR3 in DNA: TGTGCCAGTAGTATTTGGGATAATAGCAATCAGCCCCAGCATTTT. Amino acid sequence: CASSIWDNSNQPQHF.

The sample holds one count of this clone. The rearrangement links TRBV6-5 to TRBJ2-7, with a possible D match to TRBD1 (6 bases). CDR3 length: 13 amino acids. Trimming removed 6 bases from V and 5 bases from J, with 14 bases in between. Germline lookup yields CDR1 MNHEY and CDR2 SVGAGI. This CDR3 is CASSPLRGNEQYF. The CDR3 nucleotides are TGTGCCAGCAGCCCCCTGAGGGGGAACGAGCAGTACTTC.

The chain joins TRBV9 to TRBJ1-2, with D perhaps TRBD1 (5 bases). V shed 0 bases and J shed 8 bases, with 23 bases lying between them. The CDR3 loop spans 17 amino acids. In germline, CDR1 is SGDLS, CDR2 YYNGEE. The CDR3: CASSVVVGGSPYGGYTF. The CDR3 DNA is TGTGCCAGCAGCGTAGTGGTCGGGGGGTCCCCCTATGGGGGCTACACCTTC.